This T cell receptor beta chain stems from a study of T cell repertoires in cytomegalovirus infection. This clonotype was detected a few times. MiXCR, run by TCRdb on the reads, gives a single entry per CDR3 protein. The sample consists of more than 85,000 distinct CDR3 sequences, about 15% of them appearing once. This CDR3 spans 18 amino acids. Germline V gives CDR1 MNHNY, CDR2 SVGAGI (reference sequence). The J segment lost 4 bases and the V segment lost 0 bases, leaving 10 bases of the junction unmatched. This TCR came from a human donor in good health (CMV status not recorded). Some clones in this sample may be carry-over from other donors' samples. Material for sequencing was PBMCs. The chain employs TRBV6-6 and TRBJ1-3, with TRBD1 matching 9 bases. CDR3 residues: CASSYSRTGVKKGNTIYF. The CDR3 DNA is TGTGCCAGCAGTTACTCCAGGACAGGGGTGAAGAAGGGAAACACCATATATTTT.